The clone carrying this T cell receptor beta chain was counted many times. Its specificity is unknown. This specimen belongs to a study of blood T cells in healthy people across ages. Using a J-beta primer mix together with a sample-barcoded 5' primer, a second PCR was run for roughly 7 to 11 cycles. Every sample gave at least 2.5 million paired-end reads containing CDR3. TCRdb independently ran MiXCR on the 5' RACE reads; one entry per CDR3 protein. The sample includes 540,000 or so distinct CDR3 sequences, around 48% of them seen just once. Germline assignment: CDR1 SEHNR and CDR2 FQNEAQ (reference sequence). V dropped 1 base and J dropped 6; count of bases not matched to a gene: 4. The CDR3 length is 15 residues. Study-wide results and limits: Roughly linear age-related decline in beta diversity appeared, significant by age around 36.

The source is an elderly man in good health. The sample taken for sequencing was blood. The J gene is TRBJ2-1, the V gene TRBV7-9, with TRBD2 matching over 9 bases. CDR3 in DNA: TGTGCCAGCAGCTTAGAACTAGCGGGTGGCAATGAGCAGTTCTTC. Encoded protein: CASSLELAGGNEQFF.